This is a list of T cell receptor beta chains from one sample in a study of identical twins. TCRdb itself ran the 5' RACE reads through MiXCR, one entry per CDR3 protein. The sample has around 680,000 distinct CDR3 sequences, over 8.5% seen once; the top ten hold 0.85% to 1%. These data also featured in a second study, about yellow fever vaccine responses in identical twins.

The source material was PBMCs. These receptors all come from a woman aged 18-29 years in good health. Each CDR3 is given with its conserved first and last residue. D genes are given only for firm matches. For some rows the clone size is stated as once, few or many, or as a class when expanded; others skip it.

d_call j_call v_call clone_size cdr3_nt cdr3_aa
. TRBJ1-6 TRBV28 . TGTGCCAGCAGTTTTGGGTGGCGTAATTCACCCCTCCACTTT CASSFGWRNSPLHF
TRBD1 TRBJ2-7 TRBV5-1 few TGCGCCAGCAGCTACCGGGACAGGGCCCCCTCCTACGAGCAGTACTTC CASSYRDRAPSYEQYF
. TRBJ2-7 TRBV7-9 . TGTGCCATGCTAGTCGGCTACGAGCAGTACTTC CAMLVGYEQYF
. TRBJ2-5 TRBV5-1 few TGCGCCAGCAGCTTTGGCAGTCATCAAGAGACCCAGTACTTC CASSFGSHQETQYF
. TRBJ1-2 TRBV29-1 few TGCAGCGTTGTGGACACGAATGGCTACACCTTC CSVVDTNGYTF
. TRBJ1-5 TRBV27 . TGTGCCAGCAGTGTCCAGGGTGACAATCAGCCCCAGCATTTT CASSVQGDNQPQHF
. TRBJ2-6 TRBV7-9 . TGTGCCAGCAGCTCGAGCATACAGTCTTCAGGGGCCAACGTCCTGACTTTC CASSSSIQSSGANVLTF
TRBD2 TRBJ2-7 TRBV6-2/TRBV6-3 . TGTGCCAGCAGTTACTCGAAGACTAGCGGGTATCTCTACGAGCAGTACTTC CASSYSKTSGYLYEQYF
TRBD1 TRBJ2-1 TRBV5-5 few TGTGCCAGCAGCGGGGGACAGGGGGCGCGTAATGAGCAGTTCTTC CASSGGQGARNEQFF
TRBD1 TRBJ2-7 TRBV10-3 . TGTGCCATCAGTGAGCCCTGGGACAGGGAAGCCTACGAGCAGTACTTC CAISEPWDREAYEQYF
. TRBJ1-2 TRBV7-2 few TGTGCCAGCAGCTTAATTAGTAGAGACCGATCTAACTATGGCTACACCTTC CASSLISRDRSNYGYTF
. TRBJ1-4 TRBV5-6 many TGTGCCAGCAGCGCCTCGGGTCCGAATGAAAAACTGTTTTTT CASSASGPNEKLFF
TRBD1 TRBJ2-1 TRBV2 many TGTGCCAGCAGACAGGGGGGTAACAATGAGCAGTTCTTC CASRQGGNNEQFF
. TRBJ2-3 TRBV9 many TGTGCCAGCAGCCCAGTTGAAGATACGCAGTATTTT CASSPVEDTQYF
TRBD1 TRBJ2-7 TRBV20-1 . TGCAGTGCTGGTCCGGGACAGGGGGCGCGAGAGCAGTACTTC CSAGPGQGAREQYF
. TRBJ1-5 TRBV12-3/TRBV12-4 . TGTGCCAGCAGTTTCGACGGTCTAGTGGAGGCCCAGCATTTT CASSFDGLVEAQHF
TRBD2 TRBJ2-7 TRBV27 . TGTGCCAGCGCCTCCCGGGACTACTACGAGCAGTACTTC CASASRDYYEQYF
. TRBJ2-3 TRBV10-3 few TGTGCCATCAGGGCGGAACAGGGAGACACAGATACGCAGTATTTT CAIRAEQGDTDTQYF
. TRBJ1-4 TRBV20-1 few TGCAGTGGAGGACAGGAAAAACTGTTTTTT CSGGQEKLFF
. TRBJ1-1 TRBV6-1 many TGTGCCAGCAGTCGTGGGACGGCGAACACTGAAGCTTTCTTT CASSRGTANTEAFF
TRBD2 TRBJ2-1 TRBV7-2 few TGTGCCAGCAGCTTACTAGCGGGCCATCATCGGGGGTTCTTC CASSLLAGHHRGFF
. TRBJ2-3 TRBV7-2 many TGTGCCAGCAGCCGTTATGACAGCACAGATACGCAGTATTTT CASSRYDSTDTQYF
TRBD1 TRBJ2-5 TRBV24-1 many TGTGCCACCAGTGACGGACAGGGCCGCGAGACCCAGTACTTC CATSDGQGRETQYF
. TRBJ2-5 TRBV27 many TGTGCCAGCAGTTCTAACGGACGGACAGCTCAAGAGACCCAGTACTTC CASSSNGRTAQETQYF
TRBD2 TRBJ2-7 TRBV7-8 few TGTGCCAGCAGCTTAGTCGGGCTCCAGCGGGAGTTTTACTACGAGCAGTACTTC CASSLVGLQREFYYEQYF
. TRBJ1-1 TRBV4-1 few TGCGCCAGCAGCCTTCGACAGATTCTGAATCTGAACACTGAAGCTTTCTTT CASSLRQILNLNTEAFF
TRBD2 TRBJ2-7 TRBV6-2/TRBV6-3 few TGTGCCAGCAGTTCCCAGCGGGAGGTAAACTACGAGCAGTACTTC CASSSQREVNYEQYF
. TRBJ1-1 TRBV20-1 few TGCAGTGCCACCGGACGGGAGAACACTGAAGCTTTCTTT CSATGRENTEAFF
TRBD1 TRBJ2-7 TRBV14 few TGTGCCAGCAGTCCCTTACCGGGACAGGCTTCATACGAGCAGTACTTC CASSPLPGQASYEQYF
. TRBJ2-7 TRBV7-6 few TGTGCCAGCAGCTTAGACCTCAGCGGGCAGAGCTCCTACGAGCAGTACTTC CASSLDLSGQSSYEQYF
. TRBJ2-2 TRBV30 few TGTGCCTGGAGTAGTCTGAAACCCGGGGAGCTGTTTTTT CAWSSLKPGELFF
. TRBJ1-6 TRBV7-9 . TGTGCCAGCAGCTTGGCGGGAACAGACCTTAATTCACCCCTCCACTTT CASSLAGTDLNSPLHF
. TRBJ2-7 TRBV7-9 few TGTGCCAGCAGCTTTTGGGGCTCCTACGAGCAGTACTTC CASSFWGSYEQYF
TRBD2 TRBJ2-7 TRBV12-3/TRBV12-4 . TGTGCCAGCAGTACACAGCGGGGCTCCTACGAGCAGTACTTC CASSTQRGSYEQYF